The rows below give T cell receptor beta chains drawn from one sample of a study of blood T cell repertoires in COVID-19. Profiled with immunoSEQ multiplex PCR; TCRdb holds only in-frame clones, not every one. This sample has some 100,000 clones, with roughly 89% found just once. Sequencing used peripheral blood. These TCRs come from an elderly woman with active COVID-19. The CDR3 runs from the conserved cysteine through the conserved F or W. Fields, in order: V gene, J gene, D gene, clone size, CDR3 protein, CDR3 DNA. A D gene is named only where the DNA matches it firmly. Size is omitted from some rows. Given values are once, few, many or a class for expanded clones.

v_call: TRBV14; j_call: TRBJ1-3; d_call: TRBD1; clone_size: once; cdr3_aa: CATRGQGANTIYF; cdr3_nt: TGTGCCACCCGAGGACAGGGAGCAAACACCATATATTTT
v_call: TRBV27; j_call: TRBJ2-1; d_call: .; clone_size: .; cdr3_aa: CASSLRMGLVYNEQFF; cdr3_nt: TGTGCCAGCAGTTTAAGAATGGGGCTAGTCTACAATGAGCAGTTCTTC
v_call: TRBV7-2; j_call: TRBJ2-7; d_call: TRBD2; clone_size: .; cdr3_aa: CASSLARAGVGYEQYF; cdr3_nt: TGTGCCAGCAGCTTAGCCCGGGCGGGAGTAGGCTACGAGCAGTACTTC
v_call: TRBV7-9; j_call: TRBJ1-4; d_call: TRBD1; clone_size: .; cdr3_aa: CASTLTGTVNEKLFF; cdr3_nt: TGTGCCAGCACCCTGACCGGGACAGTAAATGAAAAACTGTTTTTT
v_call: TRBV29-1; j_call: TRBJ2-1; d_call: TRBD1; clone_size: .; cdr3_aa: CSVEPPGTGQQFF; cdr3_nt: TGCAGCGTTGAACCCCCTGGGACAGGTCAGCAGTTCTTC
v_call: TRBV24-1; j_call: TRBJ2-5; d_call: .; clone_size: .; cdr3_aa: CATSDSGQREETQYF; cdr3_nt: TGTGCCACCAGTGATTCCGGACAGAGAGAAGAGACCCAGTACTTC
v_call: TRBV7-9; j_call: TRBJ1-2; d_call: TRBD1; clone_size: once; cdr3_aa: CASSFPGQGIFSTF; cdr3_nt: TGTGCCAGCAGCTTTCCGGGACAGGGGATATTTAGCACCTTC
v_call: TRBV5-1; j_call: TRBJ2-1; d_call: TRBD2; clone_size: once; cdr3_aa: CASSPGLAAQEQFF; cdr3_nt: TGCGCCAGTTCCCCGGGACTAGCAGCACAAGAGCAGTTCTTC
v_call: TRBV6-6; j_call: TRBJ2-5; d_call: TRBD2; clone_size: .; cdr3_aa: CASSNRLAGVETQYF; cdr3_nt: TGTGCCAGCAGTAACAGACTAGCGGGAGTTGAGACCCAGTACTTC
v_call: TRBV2; j_call: TRBJ2-3; d_call: TRBD2; clone_size: once; cdr3_aa: CASSGGGGAADTQYF; cdr3_nt: TGTGCCAGCAGTGGGGGGGGAGGGGCCGCAGATACGCAGTATTTT
v_call: TRBV18; j_call: TRBJ1-5; d_call: .; clone_size: .; cdr3_aa: CASSREVNQPQHF; cdr3_nt: TGTGCCAGCTCCCGGGAAGTCAATCAGCCCCAGCATTTT
v_call: TRBV28; j_call: TRBJ1-4; d_call: .; clone_size: .; cdr3_aa: CASRRAANEKLFF; cdr3_nt: TGTGCCAGCAGGCGGGCAGCTAATGAAAAACTGTTTTTT
v_call: TRBV9; j_call: TRBJ1-2; d_call: TRBD1; clone_size: once; cdr3_aa: CASSQEGTEPYGYTF; cdr3_nt: TGTGCCAGCAGCCAGGAGGGGACAGAACCTTATGGCTACACCTTC
v_call: TRBV7-6; j_call: TRBJ2-3; d_call: .; clone_size: .; cdr3_aa: CASRSTGNWADTQYF; cdr3_nt: TGTGCCAGCAGATCAACAGGGAATTGGGCAGATACGCAGTATTTT
v_call: TRBV27; j_call: TRBJ2-2; d_call: .; clone_size: .; cdr3_aa: CASSSEPVLGGSGELFF; cdr3_nt: TGTGCCAGCAGTAGCGAGCCCGTGCTAGGGGGTTCCGGGGAGCTGTTTTTT
v_call: TRBV27; j_call: TRBJ2-7; d_call: TRBD2; clone_size: .; cdr3_aa: CASSLSGNSYEQYF; cdr3_nt: TGTGCCAGCAGTCTTAGCGGGAACTCCTACGAGCAGTACTTC
v_call: TRBV11-2; j_call: TRBJ2-1; d_call: .; clone_size: .; cdr3_aa: CASSHQPGRGSYNEQFF; cdr3_nt: TGTGCCAGCAGCCACCAACCGGGGCGGGGCTCCTACAATGAGCAGTTCTTC
v_call: TRBV7-3; j_call: TRBJ2-3; d_call: TRBD2; clone_size: .; cdr3_aa: CASSLTGRNTDTQYF; cdr3_nt: TGTGCCAGCAGCTTAACCGGGAGGAACACAGATACGCAGTATTTT
v_call: TRBV6-6; j_call: TRBJ2-5; d_call: .; clone_size: .; cdr3_aa: CASSSSGYQETQYF; cdr3_nt: TGTGCCAGCAGTTCAAGCGGGTACCAAGAGACCCAGTACTTC
v_call: TRBV12-5; j_call: TRBJ2-1; d_call: .; clone_size: .; cdr3_aa: CASGLVQGGGGHEQFF; cdr3_nt: TGTGCTAGTGGTTTGGTACAGGGCGGCGGGGGTCATGAGCAGTTCTTC
v_call: TRBV15; j_call: TRBJ2-1; d_call: TRBD2; clone_size: .; cdr3_aa: CATSRDVTSGNNEQFF; cdr3_nt: TGTGCCACCAGCAGAGATGTGACTAGCGGAAACAATGAGCAGTTCTTC
v_call: TRBV2; j_call: TRBJ2-7; d_call: .; clone_size: .; cdr3_aa: CASRPGSQGYEQYF; cdr3_nt: TGTGCCAGCAGACCCGGGAGCCAGGGTTACGAGCAGTACTTC
v_call: TRBV6-6; j_call: TRBJ2-5; d_call: TRBD1; clone_size: .; cdr3_aa: CASSSTLGQGKTQYF; cdr3_nt: TGTGCCAGCAGTTCGACCTTGGGACAGGGGAAGACCCAGTACTTC
v_call: TRBV9; j_call: TRBJ2-1; d_call: .; clone_size: .; cdr3_aa: CASSVGAYRFNEQFF; cdr3_nt: TGTGCCAGCAGCGTAGGGGCGTATCGGTTCAATGAGCAGTTCTTC
v_call: TRBV9; j_call: TRBJ2-3; d_call: TRBD2; clone_size: .; cdr3_aa: CATSSGISTDTQYF; cdr3_nt: TGTGCCACCAGTAGCGGGATAAGCACAGATACGCAGTATTTT
v_call: TRBV28; j_call: TRBJ2-1; d_call: TRBD2; clone_size: .; cdr3_aa: CASLRGVAGVYNEQFF; cdr3_nt: TGTGCCAGCCTCCGCGGGGTAGCGGGGGTATACAATGAGCAGTTCTTC
v_call: TRBV28; j_call: TRBJ1-2; d_call: TRBD1; clone_size: .; cdr3_aa: CASSFVTGGYGYTF; cdr3_nt: TGTGCCAGCAGTTTTGTGACAGGGGGCTATGGCTACACCTTC
v_call: TRBV5-5; j_call: TRBJ2-2; d_call: TRBD1; clone_size: .; cdr3_aa: CASSLGTGVTGELFF; cdr3_nt: TGTGCCAGCAGCTTAGGGACAGGGGTGACCGGGGAGCTGTTTTTT
v_call: TRBV4-2; j_call: TRBJ2-7; d_call: TRBD2; clone_size: .; cdr3_aa: CASSQDRLAGGFSYEQYF; cdr3_nt: TGTGCCAGCAGCCAAGATAGGCTAGCGGGAGGCTTCTCCTACGAGCAGTACTTC
v_call: TRBV19; j_call: TRBJ2-5; d_call: TRBD2; clone_size: .; cdr3_aa: CASSATSAPSETQYF; cdr3_nt: TGTGCCAGTAGTGCCACTAGCGCCCCCTCGGAGACCCAGTACTTC
v_call: TRBV7-2; j_call: TRBJ2-2; d_call: .; clone_size: .; cdr3_aa: CASSRYREHTGELFF; cdr3_nt: TGTGCCAGCAGCAGGTACAGGGAACACACCGGGGAGCTGTTTTTT
v_call: TRBV21-1; j_call: TRBJ2-1; d_call: .; clone_size: .; cdr3_aa: CASSKDCSPGTVYNEQFF; cdr3_nt: TGTGCCAGCAGCAAAGACTGTTCTCCCGGGACTGTCTACAATGAGCAGTTCTTC